The rows below give T cell receptor beta chains drawn from one sample of a study of T-cell memory formation after mild COVID-19. TCRdb passed the 5' RACE reads through MiXCR, listing each CDR3 protein once. The sample shows over 500,000 distinct CDR3 sequences, 15% to 20% of them seen only once. What was sequenced was PBMCs or a T cell subset sorted from them (not recorded which). The receptors here all came from an adult woman who had mild COVID-19 (a few samples of this study predate the infection). Cell type and time point are not known. CDR3s include the opening cysteine and the closing phenylalanine or tryptophan. The D gene is left open where the match is weak. The size of a clone is reported for some rows only, either as once, few or many, or as a class for expanded clones.

clone size: NA; V gene: TRBV2; J gene: TRBJ2-7; D gene: NA; CDR3 protein: CASSRTSEVYEQYF; CDR3 DNA: TGTGCCAGCAGTCGGACCAGCGAAGTCTACGAGCAGTACTTC
clone size: few; V gene: TRBV5-1; J gene: TRBJ2-3; D gene: NA; CDR3 protein: CASSPGLQGPDTQYF; CDR3 DNA: TGCGCCAGCAGCCCGGGACTGCAAGGCCCAGATACGCAGTATTTT
clone size: many; V gene: TRBV24-1; J gene: TRBJ2-2; D gene: NA; CDR3 protein: CATSDSLRQTGELFF; CDR3 DNA: TGTGCCACCAGTGATTCTCTCCGACAAACCGGGGAGCTGTTTTTT
clone size: NA; V gene: TRBV4-2; J gene: TRBJ2-3; D gene: NA; CDR3 protein: CASSLGEASSTDTQYF; CDR3 DNA: TGTGCCAGCAGCCTTGGGGAGGCTAGCAGCACAGATACGCAGTATTTT
clone size: NA; V gene: TRBV4-1; J gene: TRBJ2-6; D gene: NA; CDR3 protein: CASSQDPQGGANVLTF; CDR3 DNA: TGCGCCAGCAGCCAAGATCCCCAGGGAGGGGCCAACGTCCTGACTTTC
clone size: NA; V gene: TRBV12-3/TRBV12-4; J gene: TRBJ1-3; D gene: NA; CDR3 protein: CASSRHRASSGNTIYF; CDR3 DNA: TGTGCCAGCAGTCGCCACAGGGCCTCCTCTGGAAACACCATATATTTT
clone size: NA; V gene: TRBV4-2; J gene: TRBJ2-2; D gene: TRBD2; CDR3 protein: CASSQERGAGGYTGELFF; CDR3 DNA: TGTGCCAGCAGCCAAGAAAGAGGAGCGGGAGGGTACACCGGGGAGCTGTTTTTT
clone size: NA; V gene: TRBV7-2; J gene: TRBJ1-5; D gene: TRBD1; CDR3 protein: CASSYQTGGYQPQHF; CDR3 DNA: TGTGCCAGCAGCTATCAAACAGGGGGCTATCAGCCCCAGCATTTT
clone size: NA; V gene: TRBV5-1; J gene: TRBJ2-5; D gene: TRBD2; CDR3 protein: CASSLTSGRASSWGETQYF; CDR3 DNA: TGCGCCAGCAGCTTGACTAGCGGGAGGGCCTCTTCTTGGGGAGAGACCCAGTACTTC
clone size: few; V gene: TRBV7-8; J gene: TRBJ2-7; D gene: NA; CDR3 protein: CASSFDRTLYEQYF; CDR3 DNA: TGTGCCAGCAGCTTCGACAGGACCCTCTACGAGCAGTACTTC
clone size: few; V gene: TRBV11-3; J gene: TRBJ2-1; D gene: TRBD1; CDR3 protein: CASSLLRDRGYNEQFF; CDR3 DNA: TGTGCCAGCAGCCTCCTCCGGGACAGGGGGTACAATGAGCAGTTCTTC
clone size: once; V gene: TRBV10-3; J gene: TRBJ1-1; D gene: NA; CDR3 protein: CAVGGEDSLEAFF; CDR3 DNA: TGTGCCGTCGGGGGGGAGGACAGTCTAGAAGCTTTCTTT
clone size: NA; V gene: TRBV9; J gene: TRBJ2-5; D gene: NA; CDR3 protein: CASSAGDPQETQYF; CDR3 DNA: TGTGCCAGCAGCGCAGGGGACCCCCAAGAGACCCAGTACTTC
clone size: NA; V gene: TRBV3-1; J gene: TRBJ2-7; D gene: TRBD2; CDR3 protein: CASRSVSGGAGYEQYF; CDR3 DNA: TGTGCCAGCAGATCCGTAAGCGGGGGGGCCGGCTACGAGCAGTACTTC
clone size: NA; V gene: TRBV2; J gene: TRBJ1-1; D gene: NA; CDR3 protein: CASNEFMNTEAFF; CDR3 DNA: TGTGCCAGCAACGAGTTTATGAACACTGAAGCTTTCTTT
clone size: once; V gene: TRBV20-1; J gene: TRBJ1-5; D gene: NA; CDR3 protein: CSAQTANQPQHF; CDR3 DNA: TGCAGTGCTCAGACCGCGAATCAGCCCCAGCATTTT
clone size: NA; V gene: TRBV3-1; J gene: TRBJ2-7; D gene: NA; CDR3 protein: CASSFSGHLSYEQYF; CDR3 DNA: TGTGCCAGCAGCTTTTCGGGACACTTGTCCTACGAGCAGTACTTC
clone size: NA; V gene: TRBV7-2; J gene: TRBJ1-1; D gene: TRBD1; CDR3 protein: CASSNDRDTEAFF; CDR3 DNA: TGTGCCAGCAGCAACGACAGGGACACTGAAGCTTTCTTT
clone size: few; V gene: TRBV20-1; J gene: TRBJ1-3; D gene: NA; CDR3 protein: CSARVHTESLIGNTIYF; CDR3 DNA: TGCAGTGCTAGAGTCCATACAGAGTCACTTATTGGAAACACCATATATTTT
clone size: NA; V gene: TRBV10-3; J gene: TRBJ1-5; D gene: TRBD1; CDR3 protein: CAISEKGALRDLANQPQHF; CDR3 DNA: TGTGCCATCAGTGAAAAGGGGGCCCTTAGAGATTTGGCTAATCAGCCCCAGCATTTT
clone size: NA; V gene: TRBV10-2; J gene: TRBJ2-7; D gene: NA; CDR3 protein: CASLRDTGYEQYF; CDR3 DNA: TGCGCCAGCTTACGGGACACCGGCTACGAGCAGTACTTC
clone size: few; V gene: TRBV5-1; J gene: TRBJ1-2; D gene: NA; CDR3 protein: CASSRNTGMTDSYGYTF; CDR3 DNA: TGCGCCAGCAGCCGCAACACCGGAATGACAGACAGCTATGGCTACACCTTC
clone size: NA; V gene: TRBV29-1; J gene: TRBJ2-5; D gene: NA; CDR3 protein: CSVVVWETQYF; CDR3 DNA: TGCAGCGTTGTAGTCTGGGAGACCCAGTACTTC
clone size: few; V gene: TRBV9; J gene: TRBJ2-2; D gene: TRBD2; CDR3 protein: CASSVGLATPRTYTGELFF; CDR3 DNA: TGTGCCAGCAGCGTGGGACTAGCGACTCCCCGGACTTACACCGGGGAGCTGTTTTTT
clone size: few; V gene: TRBV24-1; J gene: TRBJ2-3; D gene: NA; CDR3 protein: CATSEGRVADTQYF; CDR3 DNA: TGTGCCACCAGTGAGGGCAGGGTAGCAGATACGCAGTATTTT
clone size: NA; V gene: TRBV5-1; J gene: TRBJ2-3; D gene: NA; CDR3 protein: CASSLGRPGGTDTQYF; CDR3 DNA: TGCGCCAGCAGCTTGGGAAGGCCTGGGGGCACAGATACGCAGTATTTT
clone size: NA; V gene: TRBV27; J gene: TRBJ1-2; D gene: TRBD1; CDR3 protein: CASSLSGQGHYGYTF; CDR3 DNA: TGTGCCAGCAGTTTATCGGGACAGGGGCATTATGGCTACACCTTC
clone size: few; V gene: TRBV7-6; J gene: TRBJ2-1; D gene: NA; CDR3 protein: CASSLGSGVRDEQFF; CDR3 DNA: TGTGCCAGCAGCTTAGGGTCAGGGGTACGGGATGAGCAGTTCTTC
clone size: few; V gene: TRBV18; J gene: TRBJ1-5; D gene: NA; CDR3 protein: CASSPQGWNSNQPQHF; CDR3 DNA: TGTGCCAGCTCACCACAGGGGTGGAATAGCAATCAGCCCCAGCATTTT
clone size: few; V gene: TRBV10-3; J gene: TRBJ1-1; D gene: TRBD1; CDR3 protein: CASEGQGGTEAFF; CDR3 DNA: TGTGCCAGCGAAGGACAGGGCGGCACTGAAGCTTTCTTT
clone size: NA; V gene: TRBV12-3/TRBV12-4; J gene: TRBJ2-7; D gene: TRBD1; CDR3 protein: CASSSEPGQGTYEQYF; CDR3 DNA: TGTGCCAGCAGTTCAGAACCGGGACAGGGAACCTACGAGCAGTACTTC
clone size: NA; V gene: TRBV6-1; J gene: TRBJ2-1; D gene: TRBD1; CDR3 protein: CASSQGARDPYNEQFF; CDR3 DNA: TGTGCCAGCAGTCAGGGGGCTCGTGACCCCTACAATGAGCAGTTCTTC
clone size: NA; V gene: TRBV7-2; J gene: TRBJ2-3; D gene: TRBD2; CDR3 protein: CASSLKAGAGTDTQYF; CDR3 DNA: TGTGCCAGCAGCTTAAAAGCGGGAGCGGGCACAGATACGCAGTATTTT
clone size: few; V gene: TRBV7-9; J gene: TRBJ1-1; D gene: NA; CDR3 protein: CASSQLTPRSEAFF; CDR3 DNA: TGTGCCAGCAGCCAACTTACCCCCAGATCTGAAGCTTTCTTT
clone size: NA; V gene: TRBV5-1; J gene: TRBJ2-3; D gene: TRBD1; CDR3 protein: CASSLDRTGVMNTQYF; CDR3 DNA: TGCGCCAGCAGCTTGGACAGGACAGGGGTCATGAATACGCAGTATTTT
clone size: few; V gene: TRBV5-1; J gene: TRBJ1-1; D gene: NA; CDR3 protein: CASSLYGGSNTEAFF; CDR3 DNA: TGCGCCAGCAGCCTTTATGGAGGCTCGAACACTGAAGCTTTCTTT
clone size: NA; V gene: TRBV7-2; J gene: TRBJ2-2; D gene: TRBD2; CDR3 protein: CASSFGLAVNTGELFF; CDR3 DNA: TGTGCCAGCAGTTTCGGACTAGCGGTGAACACCGGGGAGCTGTTTTTT
clone size: few; V gene: TRBV6-2/TRBV6-3; J gene: TRBJ2-1; D gene: TRBD2; CDR3 protein: CASSYRGLPYNEQFF; CDR3 DNA: TGTGCCAGCAGTTACCGGGGACTACCGTACAATGAGCAGTTCTTC
clone size: NA; V gene: TRBV5-1; J gene: TRBJ2-3; D gene: TRBD2; CDR3 protein: CASSFTAGAPVSTDTQYF; CDR3 DNA: TGCGCCAGCAGCTTTACAGCGGGGGCCCCAGTGAGCACAGATACGCAGTATTTT
clone size: NA; V gene: TRBV24-1; J gene: TRBJ2-5; D gene: TRBD1; CDR3 protein: CATSDRQGVGETQYF; CDR3 DNA: TGTGCCACCAGTGACCGACAGGGGGTCGGGGAGACCCAGTACTTC
clone size: many; V gene: TRBV5-1; J gene: TRBJ2-1; D gene: TRBD2; CDR3 protein: CASSFLAALDNEQFF; CDR3 DNA: TGCGCCAGCAGTTTCCTAGCGGCCTTAGATAATGAGCAGTTCTTC
clone size: NA; V gene: TRBV2; J gene: TRBJ1-5; D gene: NA; CDR3 protein: CASSEWGQPQHF; CDR3 DNA: TGTGCCAGCAGTGAGTGGGGGCAGCCCCAGCATTTT
clone size: NA; V gene: TRBV7-9; J gene: TRBJ1-1; D gene: NA; CDR3 protein: CASSYLTEAFF; CDR3 DNA: TGTGCCAGCAGCTATCTCACTGAAGCTTTCTTT
clone size: NA; V gene: TRBV7-3; J gene: TRBJ2-1; D gene: NA; CDR3 protein: CASSWDSYNEQFF; CDR3 DNA: TGTGCCAGCAGCTGGGACTCCTACAATGAGCAGTTCTTC
clone size: NA; V gene: TRBV20-1; J gene: TRBJ2-1; D gene: NA; CDR3 protein: CSARVPGVDSYNEQFF; CDR3 DNA: TGCAGTGCTAGGGTCCCAGGGGTCGACTCCTACAATGAGCAGTTCTTC
clone size: once; V gene: TRBV6-1; J gene: TRBJ2-3; D gene: NA; CDR3 protein: CASSQVHTDTQYF; CDR3 DNA: TGTGCCAGCAGCCAGGTGCATACAGATACGCAGTATTTT
clone size: NA; V gene: TRBV20-1; J gene: TRBJ2-7; D gene: TRBD2; CDR3 protein: CSARNPGGGIYEQYF; CDR3 DNA: TGCAGTGCTAGAAACCCCGGGGGGGGCATTTACGAGCAGTACTTC
clone size: NA; V gene: TRBV12-3/TRBV12-4; J gene: TRBJ2-7; D gene: NA; CDR3 protein: CASSLGGFGSYEQYF; CDR3 DNA: TGTGCCAGCAGTTTAGGGGGTTTCGGATCCTACGAGCAGTACTTC
clone size: few; V gene: TRBV6-5; J gene: TRBJ2-2; D gene: TRBD1; CDR3 protein: CASSYTELRGPGELFF; CDR3 DNA: TGTGCCAGCAGTTACACCGAACTCAGGGGGCCCGGGGAGCTGTTTTTT
clone size: few; V gene: TRBV27; J gene: TRBJ2-7; D gene: TRBD1; CDR3 protein: CASRPGQGIYEQYF; CDR3 DNA: TGTGCCAGCAGGCCGGGACAGGGGATATACGAGCAGTACTTC
clone size: NA; V gene: TRBV12-3/TRBV12-4; J gene: TRBJ2-5; D gene: NA; CDR3 protein: CASRLTVQETQYF; CDR3 DNA: TGTGCCAGCCGCCTGACAGTTCAAGAGACCCAGTACTTC